This T cell receptor beta chain was profiled in a study of spatial heterogeneity in lung cancer. Broader study findings: Whereas they appeared in blood less at follow-up, ubiquitous expanded tumor TCRs appeared there more at resection.

This clonotype was seen many times. Its antigen is as yet unknown. This beta chain is an off-target read within a library intended for alpha chains, so its frequency means little. Via MiXCR, TCRdb re-called the 5' RACE reads, giving one row per CDR3 protein. The sample comprises about 13,000 distinct CDR3 sequences, around 4% of which are singletons, and roughly 45% rests with the top ten. Described time point: sample taken at primary tumor resection. Extraction of whole RNA from tumor, nontumor lung or frozen PBMC preceded unsorted sequencing. The trim removed 5 bases at V and 4 bases at J, leaving 4 bases unmatched. Per germline, CDR1 ENHRY and CDR2 SYGVKD. The CDR3 spans 15 residues.

The chain joins TRBV10-3 to TRBJ2-2, with TRBD1 matching 10 bases. The sequence was collected from a male donor with early-stage non-small cell lung cancer. Specimen: PBMCs, collected at surgery. Here the CDR3 DNA reads TGTGCCATCAGTCCGGGACAGGGGACCACCGGGGAGCTGTTTTTT. Translating gives CAISPGQGTTGELFF.